Presented here are 18 T cell receptor beta chains from one specimen sequenced in a study of T cell responses to AZD1222 COVID-19 vaccine (dated by TCRdb to about 2021). According to the study, the label for this sample's time point signals: baseline before first vaccination. Library creation used the immunoSEQ multiplex PCR assay. This is the immuneACCESS table as TCRdb keeps it, with only in-frame sequences that have V and J called. A part of the clones is gone; compared with another copy, unresolved V genes explain less than half, and the rest is unexplained. This sample has approximately 110,000 clones in its table, and 90% to 95% of those were observed once. The ten largest clones capture 7.5% of the sample. The sample here was peripheral blood, taken on day 0 of AZD1222 vaccination. These receptors all stem from an adult in good health.

The V gene is TRBV15, the J gene TRBJ1-1, with TRBD1 identical over 9 bases. The CDR3 covers 14 residues. The V gene end was trimmed by 3 bases and the J gene end by 10 bases; junction bases not matched to a gene: 9. Germline V lookup: CDR1 LNHNV, CDR2 YYDKDF (reference sequence). The CDR3 sequence: CATSRERGTGLAFF. As DNA, the CDR3 is TGTGCCACCAGCAGGGAAAGAGGGACAGGGCTAGCTTTCTTT.

The V call is TRBV19, the J call TRBJ1-1; possible D gene TRBD1, 6 bases. Between the trimmed V and J ends, which lost 1 base and 2 bases, there was a span of 11 bases. The CDR3 runs to 15 residues. Germline CDR1 and CDR2: LNHDA and SQIVND (reference sequence). For the CDR3, the DNA is TGTGCCAGTAGTATAGTCGGACAGATTAACACTGAAGCTTTCTTT. This encodes CASSIVGQINTEAFF. The variable domain in full, completed from reference TRBV19 and TRBJ1-1, reads DGGITQSPKYLFRKEGQNVTLSCEQNLNHDAMYWYRQDPGQGLRLIYYSQIVNDFQKGDIAEGYSVSREKKESFPLTVTSAQKNPTAFYLCASSIVGQINTEAFFGQGTRLTVV.

The V call is TRBV5-1, the J call TRBJ1-1, with D perhaps matching TRBD1 (6 bases). The CDR3 covers 14 residues. V lost 4 bases and J lost 0, with 10 bases in between. Germline lookup yields CDR1 SGHRS and CDR2 YFSETQ. The chain's CDR3 is CASSVGQLNTEAFF. The DNA of the CDR3 is TGCGCCAGCAGCGTGGGACAATTGAACACTGAAGCTTTCTTT.

The V and J genes are TRBV30 and TRBJ1-5; a possible D gene is TRBD1 (6 bases). V was cut by 0 bases and J by 1 base, with 7 bases left in between. CDR3 length equals 14 residues. Germline V gene sequence: CDR1 GTSNPN, CDR2 SVGIG (reference sequence). This chain's CDR3 is CAWSVGGSNQPQHF. The CDR3 DNA is TGTGCCTGGAGTGTAGGGGGAAGCAATCAGCCCCAGCATTTT. The full variable domain, with the rest looked up from reference TRBV30 and TRBJ1-5, is SQTIHQWPATLVQPVGSPLSLECTVEGTSNPNLYWYRQAAGRGLQLLFYSVGIGQISSEVPQNLSASRPQDRQFILSSKKLLLSDSGFYLCAWSVGGSNQPQHFGDGTRLSIL.

The chain joins TRBV25-1 to TRBJ1-6; TRBD1 might be the D (5 bases). Trimming pared 6 bases from V and 9 bases from J, leaving 18 bases between. Germline V gene lookup returns CDR1 MGHDK and CDR2 SYGVNS. The CDR3 is 15 amino acids. The CDR3 DNA reads TGTGCCAGCAGGGAGGATTCAGGGTTCGGTTCACCCCTCCACTTT. This encodes CASREDSGFGSPLHF.

V is TRBV2 and J is TRBJ2-7; no clear D gene. The germline gives CDR1 SNHLY, CDR2 FYNNEI. V was clipped by 7 bases and J by 1 base, with 8 bases between them. The CDR3 loop spans 12 amino acids. DNA for the CDR3: TGTGCCAGCAAACCTACATCCTACGAGCAGTACTTC. This encodes CASKPTSYEQYF.

This chain uses TRBV6-5 with TRBJ1-2; maybe TRBD1 (6 bases). Germline V CDR1 and CDR2: MNHEY, SVGAGI. V was trimmed by 6 bases and J by 4 bases, leaving 9 bases between them. The CDR3 totals 12 residues. CDR3: CASRQGFYGYTF. CDR3 nucleotide sequence: TGTGCCAGCAGACAGGGATTCTATGGCTACACCTTC.

This chain links TRBV5-1 with TRBJ2-2; no clear D gene. The germline V and J ends were trimmed by 2 bases and 1 base, with 9 bases remaining between them. CDR3 size: 15 residues. Germline V gene data show CDR1 as SGHRS and CDR2 as YFSETQ. The CDR3 protein is CASSFGDKNTGELFF. In nucleotides, the CDR3 is TGCGCCAGCAGCTTCGGAGACAAGAACACCGGGGAGCTGTTTTTT.

This clone was picked up one time. The J gene is TRBJ2-4, the V gene TRBV4-1, with unresolved D. The CDR3 length is 14 residues. V was pared by 1 base and J by 0 bases, with 4 bases between. Per the germline V gene, CDR1 is MGHRA and CDR2 is YSYEKL. The CDR3 nucleotides read TGCGCCAGCAGCCAAGTGCTAGCCAAAAACATTCAGTACTTC. Translating gives CASSQVLAKNIQYF.

This clone was counted a single time. The chain recombines TRBV3-1 (or the pseudogene TRBV3-2) with TRBJ1-1; the D gene is possibly TRBD1 (6 bases). The germline V and J ends were trimmed by 4 bases and 6 bases, with 9 bases remaining between them. Germline V CDR1 and CDR2: LGHDT, YNNKEL (reference sequence). CDR3 length: 12 amino acids. CDR3 DNA sequence: TGTGCCAGCAGCCTCCGACAGGCTGAAGCTTTCTTT. Encoded protein: CASSLRQAEAFF.

The V gene is TRBV18, the J gene TRBJ1-2, with 7 nucleotides matching TRBD1. V shed 2 bases, J shed 5 bases, and the junction held 8 bases outside the gene matches. This CDR3 contains 15 residues. Germline V gives CDR1 KGHSH, CDR2 LQKENI. The CDR3 sequence is CASSPSDRAEYGYTF. In DNA, the CDR3 is TGTGCCAGCTCACCATCTGACAGGGCGGAGTATGGCTACACCTTC.

This chain connects TRBV4-3 to TRBJ2-5, with unresolved D. CDR1 and CDR2 from the germline V gene are LGHNA and YSLEER. This CDR3 has 14 residues. Trimming took off 0 bases at V and 5 bases at J, with 10 bases between the two ends. This CDR3 reads CASSQDKRSETQYF. CDR3 in DNA: TGCGCCAGCAGCCAAGATAAACGATCGGAGACCCAGTACTTC.

CDR3 nucleotide sequence: TGTGCCAGCAGCCAAGATGGCCGGACATCCGCTGATGAAAAACTGTTTTTT. Residues: CASSQDGRTSADEKLFF. This chain uses TRBV3-1 (or the pseudogene TRBV3-2) with TRBJ1-4, with a possible D match to TRBD1 (5 bases). The CDR3 length is 17 residues. Trimming removed 0 bases at V and 6 bases at J, with 17 bases between. In germline, CDR1 is LGHDT, CDR2 YNNKEL (reference sequence).

V usage is TRBV18 and J usage is TRBJ1-1; D perhaps matches TRBD1 (6 bases). This CDR3 contains 15 residues. The V gene lost 3 bases and the J gene lost 8 bases, with 19 bases spanning the gap. Per germline, CDR1 KGHSH and CDR2 LQKENI. DNA for the CDR3: TGTGCCAGCTCACCCTCTACTGATGACAGGCGGGAAGCTTTCTTT. It specifies CASSPSTDDRREAFF.

This clone was picked up a small number of times. This chain uses TRBV5-6 with TRBJ2-3; the D is unclear. V was cut by 7 bases and J by 7 bases, with 13 bases left in between. Germline V gene lookup returns CDR1 SGHDT and CDR2 YYEEEE. The CDR3 sequence is 12 residues long. The DNA for the CDR3 is TGTGCCAGCTCCCAGCGTTCCCATACGCAGTATTTT. Translating it yields CASSQRSHTQYF.

The chain is built from TRBV5-4 and TRBJ1-1; 9 positions match TRBD1. J gave up 3 bases and V 3 bases, and 9 bases lay outside the gene matches. Germline V lookup: CDR1 SGHNT, CDR2 YYREEE (reference sequence). CDR3 length: 16 residues. CDR3 DNA: TGTGCCAGCAGCTCCCCCGGGACAGGGTTGGACACTGAAGCTTTCTTT. Protein product: CASSSPGTGLDTEAFF.

The rearrangement links TRBV18 to TRBJ2-1, with TRBD1 as a possible D gene (6 bases). The germline V and J ends were trimmed by 10 bases and 1 base, with 14 bases remaining between them. Germline V lookup: CDR1 KGHSH, CDR2 LQKENI. CDR3 length: 14 residues. The CDR3 here is CATGDTHSYNEQFF. In nucleotides, the CDR3 is TGTGCCACTGGGGACACCCATTCCTACAATGAGCAGTTCTTC.

The gene calls are TRBV3-1 (or the pseudogene TRBV3-2) and TRBJ2-2; 9 bases are shared with TRBD2. V shed 4 bases and J 4 bases; nucleotides not matched to a gene: 7. The CDR3 length is 16 residues. Germline CDR1 is LGHDT and CDR2 is YNNKEL (reference sequence). The CDR3 DNA is TGTGCCAGCAGCCTCAGACTAGCGGATCCCACCGGGGAGCTGTTTTTT. Translated: CASSLRLADPTGELFF.